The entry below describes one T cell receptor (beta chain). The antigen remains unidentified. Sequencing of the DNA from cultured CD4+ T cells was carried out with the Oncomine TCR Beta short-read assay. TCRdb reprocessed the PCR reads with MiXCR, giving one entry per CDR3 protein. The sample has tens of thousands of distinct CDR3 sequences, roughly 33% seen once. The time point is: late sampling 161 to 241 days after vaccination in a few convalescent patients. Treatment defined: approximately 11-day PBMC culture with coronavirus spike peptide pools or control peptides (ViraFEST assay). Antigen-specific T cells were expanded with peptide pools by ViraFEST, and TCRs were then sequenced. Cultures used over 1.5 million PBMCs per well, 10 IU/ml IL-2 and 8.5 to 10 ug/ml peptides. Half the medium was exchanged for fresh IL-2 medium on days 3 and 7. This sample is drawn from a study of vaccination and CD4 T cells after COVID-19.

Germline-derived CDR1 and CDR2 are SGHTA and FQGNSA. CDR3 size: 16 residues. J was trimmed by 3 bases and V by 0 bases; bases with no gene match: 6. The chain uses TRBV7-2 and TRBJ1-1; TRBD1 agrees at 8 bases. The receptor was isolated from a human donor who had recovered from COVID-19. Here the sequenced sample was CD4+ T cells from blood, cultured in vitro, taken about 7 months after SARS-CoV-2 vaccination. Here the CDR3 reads CASSLADSGGYTEAFF. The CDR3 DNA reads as TGTGCCAGCAGCTTAGCCGACTCAGGGGGCTACACTGAAGCTTTCTTT. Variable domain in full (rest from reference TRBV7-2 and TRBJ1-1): GAGVSQSPSNKVTEKGKDVELRCDPISGHTALYWYRQSLGQGLEFLIYFQGNSAPDKSGLPSDRFSAERTGGSVSTLTIQRTQQEDSAVYLCASSLADSGGYTEAFFGQGTRLTVV.